This T cell receptor beta chain appears in the sequencing data of a study of T cell responses to AZD1222 COVID-19 vaccine. Findings of the study overall: Possibly, clonal diversity was underestimated; donors were largely white British and included more females.

Comments on this clone: Its antigen is not identified.

Assay: immunoSEQ multiplex PCR; the TCRdb copy retains only in-frame clones and omits some. The sample lists over 95,000 clones, approximately 90% occurring once. The sample was peripheral blood, taken on day 0 of AZD1222 vaccination. The clonotype comes from an adult in good health.

The CDR3 DNA reads TGTGCCAGCAGCCAACAGGGAGGGGGGACAACTGAAGCTTTCTTT. Protein sequence: CASSQQGGGTTEAFF. This sequence joins TRBV4-2 and TRBJ1-1, with D perhaps matching TRBD1 (6 bases). CDR1 is LGHNA, CDR2 YNFKEQ, per germline. Trimming took off 2 bases at V and 5 bases at J, with 15 bases between the two ends. The CDR3 contains 15 residues.